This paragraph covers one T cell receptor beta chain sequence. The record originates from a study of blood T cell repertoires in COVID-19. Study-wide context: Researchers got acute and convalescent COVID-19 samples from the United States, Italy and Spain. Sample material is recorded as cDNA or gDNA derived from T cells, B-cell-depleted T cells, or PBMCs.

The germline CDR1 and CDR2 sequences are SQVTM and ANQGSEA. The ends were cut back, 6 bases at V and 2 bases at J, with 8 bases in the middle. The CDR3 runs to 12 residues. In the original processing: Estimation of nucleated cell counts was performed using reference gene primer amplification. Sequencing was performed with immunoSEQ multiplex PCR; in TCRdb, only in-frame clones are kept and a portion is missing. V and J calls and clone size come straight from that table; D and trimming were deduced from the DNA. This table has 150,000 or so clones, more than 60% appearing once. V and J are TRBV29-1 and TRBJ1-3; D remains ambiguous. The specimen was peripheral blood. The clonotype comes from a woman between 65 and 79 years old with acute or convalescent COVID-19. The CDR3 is CSVGVTGNTIYF. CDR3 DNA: TGCAGCGTAGGAGTTACTGGAAACACCATATATTTT.